The 11 T cell receptor beta chains presented below share a single source sample, sequenced in a study of metastatic and nonmetastatic thyroid tumors. No treatment of any kind had been given to any patient before thyroid surgery. TCRdb used MiXCR to call clones anew from the PCR reads. The table has some 14,000 clones, more than 20% seen once. Specimen: blood. These receptors all come from a female donor with papillary thyroid cancer or a benign thyroid nodule (not recorded which). Some clones in this sample may be carry-over from other donors' samples.

The chain recombines TRBV6-1 with TRBJ1-2; D gene unclear. Germline assignment: CDR1 MNHNS and CDR2 SASEGT. CDR3 length equals 12 residues. Trimming took 7 bases from V and 8 from J, leaving 14 bases between them. The CDR3, as DNA: TGTGCCAGCACCCCGAGGGATCACGGCTACACCTTC. Its protein is CASTPRDHGYTF.

The rearrangement uses TRBV6-1 and TRBJ2-7; 8 nucleotides match TRBD2. Losses at the gene ends were 3 bases for V and 0 bases for J; bases not matched to a gene: 4. Germline V gene lookup returns CDR1 MNHNS and CDR2 SASEGT. This CDR3 region has 15 residues. CDR3 in DNA: TGTGCCAGCAGTGAGAGCGGGGGAAGCTCCTACGAGCAGTACTTC. This translates into CASSESGGSSYEQYF.

This clone was counted ten times or more. The V gene is TRBV7-9, the J gene TRBJ2-2; 7 nucleotides match TRBD2. J was trimmed by 4 bases and V by 6 bases; bases with no gene match: 8. The CDR3 is 15 amino acids. The germline CDR1 and CDR2 sequences are SEHNR and FQNEAQ (reference sequence). The CDR3 DNA sequence: TGTGCCAGCAGACTTGGCGGGGGATTCACCGGGGAGCTGTTTTTT. Residues: CASRLGGGFTGELFF.

This clone was counted ten times or more. The gene calls are TRBV20-1 and TRBJ1-4; possible D gene TRBD1, 5 bases. Germline loops: CDR1 DFQATT, CDR2 SNEGSKA (reference sequence). The CDR3 loop spans 14 amino acids. The ends were cut back, 3 bases at V and 0 bases at J, with 8 bases in the middle. CDR3 protein: CSASRGATNEKLFF. The DNA of the CDR3 is TGCAGTGCTAGCCGAGGGGCAACTAATGAAAAACTGTTTTTT.

This clone is labeled as hyperexpanded. The V gene is TRBV30, the J gene TRBJ1-2; a possible D gene is TRBD1 (5 bases). Germline V gene sequence: CDR1 GTSNPN, CDR2 SVGIG (reference sequence). Deletions cut 1 base from V and 2 bases from J, with 8 bases between. CDR3 size: 13 residues. CDR3 in amino acids: CAWSDTGNYGYTF. CDR3 nucleotide sequence: TGTGCCTGGAGTGACACAGGAAACTATGGCTACACCTTC.

This clone is judged medium-sized. The chain employs TRBV2 and TRBJ2-7; D unclear. Germline lookup yields CDR1 SNHLY and CDR2 FYNNEI. The CDR3 length is 12 residues. Trimming cost V 7 bases and J 2 bases, with 9 bases left between them. For the CDR3, the DNA is TGTGCCAGCAAACCTAAACCCTACGAGCAGTACTTC. Its translation is CASKPKPYEQYF.

This clone was seen ten or more times. This chain uses TRBV15 with TRBJ2-5; 9 nucleotides line up with TRBD2. This CDR3 is 14 amino acids long. Germline CDR1 is LNHNV and CDR2 is YYDKDF (reference sequence). After removal of 6 bases from V and 10 bases from J, the junction contained 12 bases not matched to a gene. CDR3 nucleotide sequence: TGTGCCACCAGTGGAGCGGGAGGCCGGGGGGGCCAGTACTTC. Protein sequence: CATSGAGGRGGQYF.

The table lists this clone with many counts. A much larger clonotype is one base distant, so this may be a read error. The CDR3 DNA reads TGTACCAGCAGAGGGGTATTAGAGACCCAGTACTTC. Translation: CTSRGVLETQYF. The genes are TRBV27 and TRBJ2-5, with D possibly being TRBD1 or TRBD2 (5 bases each). Germline-derived CDR1 and CDR2 are MNHEY and SMNVEV (reference sequence). This CDR3 spans 12 amino acids.

This clone was detected many times. The rearrangement uses TRBV30 and TRBJ1-6; maybe TRBD1 (6 bases). V was trimmed by 3 bases and J by 0 bases, leaving 12 bases between them. Germline loops: CDR1 GTSNPN, CDR2 SVGIG (reference sequence). The CDR3 consists of 16 residues. CDR3 bases: TGTGCCTGGAGCCAGGGGTCCAACTCCTATAATTCACCCCTCCACTTT. Residues: CAWSQGSNSYNSPLHF. Together with reference TRBV30 and TRBJ1-6, the CDR3 gives the full variable domain: SQTIHQWPATLVQPVGSPLSLECTVEGTSNPNLYWYRQAAGRGLQLLFYSVGIGQISSEVPQNLSASRPQDRQFILSSKKLLLSDSGFYLCAWSQGSNSYNSPLHFGNGTRLTVT.

This clone was seen only a few times. The gene calls are TRBV27 and TRBJ2-3, with 7 positions matching TRBD1. Germline CDR1 MNHEY, CDR2 SMNVEV (reference sequence). This CDR3 contains 15 residues. Trimming cost V 4 bases and J 6 bases; bases outside gene matches: 10. This CDR3 reads CASSSTGHVRDTQYF. The DNA for the CDR3 is TGTGCCAGCAGTTCGACAGGGCACGTGCGTGATACGCAGTATTTT.

The V and J genes are TRBV19 and TRBJ2-2; D is ambiguous. The CDR3 is 14 residues long. Trimming cost V 5 bases and J 1 base, with 8 bases left between them. The germline V gene encodes CDR1 LNHDA and CDR2 SQIVND (reference sequence). This CDR3 is CASSGLVNTGELFF. CDR3 in DNA: TGTGCCAGTAGTGGGCTAGTGAACACCGGGGAGCTGTTTTTT. Together with reference TRBV19 and TRBJ2-2, the CDR3 gives the full variable domain: DGGITQSPKYLFRKEGQNVTLSCEQNLNHDAMYWYRQDPGQGLRLIYYSQIVNDFQKGDIAEGYSVSREKKESFPLTVTSAQKNPTAFYLCASSGLVNTGELFFGEGSRLTVL.